This T cell receptor beta chain was identified in a study of blood T cell repertoires in COVID-19. Background on the study: Some COVID-19 samples were acute and others convalescent; all came from the United States, Italy and Spain. Sources were T cells, B-cell-depleted T cells, or PBMCs; the material itself was cDNA or gDNA.

Original methodology: From reference gene primer amplification, estimates of nucleated cell counts were derived. Clones were sequenced by immunoSEQ multiplex PCR, and TCRdb holds only the in-frame ones, with some missing. D and trimming were read from the DNA, whereas the V and J calls and clone size are those reported in that table. The sample lists about 300,000 clones; 87% were seen once. This CDR3 has 22 amino acids. CDR1 and CDR2 from the germline V gene are SNHLY and FYNNEI. V gave up 8 bases and J gave up 4 bases; unmatched junction bases: 28. This clone showed up just once. Sequenced: peripheral blood. This sequence was found in a man aged 18 to 30 with active or convalescent COVID-19. The chain carries TRBV2 and TRBJ2-7; 14 bases line up with TRBD2. The DNA of the CDR3 is TGTGCCAGCCTCGAGACCCTAAGTGCGCCGGGACTAGCGGGAGTCCAGGGGTACGAGCAGTACTTC. It yields the protein CASLETLSAPGLAGVQGYEQYF.